The rows below give T cell receptor beta chains drawn from one sample of a study of blood T cell repertoires in COVID-19. Here immunoSEQ multiplex PCR was the method, and the copy in TCRdb shows in-frame clones only, minus some. The table records 200,000 to 250,000 clones, approximately 88% of them present only once. The sequenced material came from PBMCs or T cells enriched from blood (not recorded which). The origin of the receptors is a woman in her 30s who had been exposed to COVID-19. Each CDR3 is given without its conserved first and last residue. Each record gives: V gene, J gene, D gene, CDR3 protein. A D gene is named only where the DNA matches it firmly.

V: TRBV29-1
J: TRBJ2-7
D: TRBD2
CDR3: SVSGGSSYEQY

V: TRBV18
J: TRBJ2-5
D: .
CDR3: ASSPIQETQY

V: TRBV19
J: TRBJ2-2
D: TRBD2
CDR3: ATLRAGGYTGELF

V: TRBV5-1
J: TRBJ2-3
D: .
CDR3: ASSSDSASTDTQY

V: TRBV4-2
J: TRBJ2-7
D: TRBD2
CDR3: ASSQDWGIGGLAGAGEQY

V: TRBV19
J: TRBJ1-2
D: TRBD1
CDR3: ASRTGTGKYGYT

V: TRBV19
J: TRBJ2-3
D: TRBD2
CDR3: ASSHLGSGRPTDTQY

V: TRBV15
J: TRBJ2-5
D: .
CDR3: ATSRGTEETQY

V: TRBV9
J: TRBJ2-6
D: .
CDR3: ASSARGGGANVLT

V: TRBV5-4
J: TRBJ2-5
D: TRBD2
CDR3: ASRGFGREGGETQY

V: TRBV5-1
J: TRBJ2-7
D: .
CDR3: ASRAGPTSYEQY

V: TRBV27
J: TRBJ1-5
D: .
CDR3: ASRPTGSNQPQH

V: TRBV4-1
J: TRBJ2-7
D: TRBD2
CDR3: ASSQVSGRAYEQY